The subject of this entry is one T cell receptor beta chain. The data were obtained in a study of blood T cell repertoires in COVID-19. Study details: In each case, the material was cDNA or gDNA derived from T cells, B-cell-depleted T cells, or PBMCs.

Data came from immunoSEQ multiplex PCR; TCRdb stores just in-frame clones and leaves some out. The sample has around 300,000 clones, roughly 90% seen once. The CDR3 sequence is 15 residues long. V was clipped by 2 bases and J by 7 bases, with 17 bases between them. Germline V CDR1 and CDR2: MNHNS, SASEGT. The sequenced sample was PBMCs or T cells enriched from blood (not recorded which). The chain joins TRBV6-1 to TRBJ1-2, with D perhaps TRBD1 (6 bases). The sequence came from a woman between 45 and 65 years old who had recovered from COVID-19. The CDR3 DNA is TGTGCCAGCAGTGAATTGAGGGGGAGTTGGGGTGGCTACACCTTC. Translation gives CASSELRGSWGGYTF.